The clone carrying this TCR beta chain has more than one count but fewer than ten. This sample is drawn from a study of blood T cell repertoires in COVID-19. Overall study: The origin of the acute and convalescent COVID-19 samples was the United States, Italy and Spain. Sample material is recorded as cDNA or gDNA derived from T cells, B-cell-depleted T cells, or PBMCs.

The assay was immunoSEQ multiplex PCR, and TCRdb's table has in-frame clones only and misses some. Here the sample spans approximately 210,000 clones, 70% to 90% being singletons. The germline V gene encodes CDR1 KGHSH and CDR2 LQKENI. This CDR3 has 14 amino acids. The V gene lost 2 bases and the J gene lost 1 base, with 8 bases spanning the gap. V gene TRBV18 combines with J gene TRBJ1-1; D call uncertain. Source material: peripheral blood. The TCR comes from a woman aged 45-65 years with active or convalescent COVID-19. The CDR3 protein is CASSPYRTNTEAFF. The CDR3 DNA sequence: TGTGCCAGCTCACCATATAGAACGAACACTGAAGCTTTCTTT.